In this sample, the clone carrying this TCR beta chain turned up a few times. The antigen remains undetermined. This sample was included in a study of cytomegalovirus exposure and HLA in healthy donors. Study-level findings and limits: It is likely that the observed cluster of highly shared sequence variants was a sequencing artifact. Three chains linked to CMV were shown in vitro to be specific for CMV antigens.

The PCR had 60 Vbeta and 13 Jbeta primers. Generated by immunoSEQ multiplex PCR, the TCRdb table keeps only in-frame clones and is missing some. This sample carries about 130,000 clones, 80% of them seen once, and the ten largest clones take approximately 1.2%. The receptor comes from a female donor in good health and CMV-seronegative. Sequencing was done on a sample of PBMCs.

Here the CDR3 DNA reads TGTGCCAGCAGTGCCGGGACAGGGGGTATCGGGGAGCTGTTTTTT. Its translation is CASSAGTGGIGELFF. The J gene is TRBJ2-2, the V gene TRBV25-1; 11 bases are shared with TRBD1. This CDR3 spans 15 amino acids. Germline lookup yields CDR1 MGHDK and CDR2 SYGVNS. The J segment lost 7 bases and the V segment lost 4 bases, leaving 5 bases of the junction unmatched.